Listed here are 10 T cell receptor beta chains from one sample, sequenced in a study of T cells in localized non-small cell lung cancer. Repertoires were generated with immunoSEQ multiplex PCR, while TCRdb's copy carries only in-frame clones and drops some. This sample has 50,000 to 55,000 clones, with roughly 84% found just once. This sample comprised peripheral blood mononuclear cells, obtained before any cancer treatment. The receptors shown here come from a man between 40 and 75 years old with stage III lung adenocarcinoma.

The chain uses TRBV19 and TRBJ2-6, with D unresolved. This CDR3 has 13 amino acids. V was cut by 3 bases and J by 0 bases, with 0 bases left in between. Germline CDR1 LNHDA, CDR2 SQIVND (reference sequence). CDR3 protein: CASSISGANVLTF. The CDR3 DNA reads TGTGCCAGTAGTATCTCTGGGGCCAACGTCCTGACTTTC.

In DNA form, the CDR3 reads TGCGCCAGCAGTGAGGGGGGGCTAGCGGGGATTGAGCAGTTCTTC. This sequence encodes CASSEGGLAGIEQFF. The genes are TRBV10-2 and TRBJ2-1, with 9 bases lining up with TRBD2. There are 15 residues in the CDR3. Trimming cost V 2 bases and J 9 bases; bases outside gene matches: 8. Germline CDR1 WSHSY, CDR2 SAAADI.

This chain connects TRBV5-1 to TRBJ2-3; tentative D call: TRBD2 (6 bases). This CDR3 region has 14 residues. In germline, CDR1 is SGHRS, CDR2 YFSETQ. V was shortened by 6 bases and J by 2 bases, with 13 bases between the two germline ends. CDR3 nucleotide sequence: TGCGCCAGCACGCCGGGACTGAACACAGATACGCAGTATTTT. Translation gives CASTPGLNTDTQYF. Using reference TRBV5-1 and TRBJ2-3 for the parts outside the CDR3, the full variable domain is KAGVTQTPRYLIKTRGQQVTLSCSPISGHRSVSWYQQTPGQGLQFLFEYFSETQRNKGNFPGRFSGRQFSNSRSEMNVSTLELGDSALYLCASTPGLNTDTQYFGPGTRLTVL.

The chain combines TRBV6-5 with TRBJ1-2; a weak D match, TRBD1 (6 bases). CDR1 MNHEY and CDR2 SVGAGI come from the germline V gene. The CDR3 totals 16 residues. Trimming shortened V by 0 bases and J by 4 bases, and 15 bases separated the two germline ends. The CDR3 protein is CASSYSISGAGYGYTF. The CDR3 coding sequence is TGTGCCAGCAGTTACTCGATTTCGGGGGCTGGCTATGGCTACACCTTC.

V and J are TRBV7-9 and TRBJ2-1; D may match TRBD1 or TRBD2 (5 bases each). In germline, CDR1 is SEHNR, CDR2 FQNEAQ (reference sequence). The CDR3 spans 16 residues. The V end lost 4 bases, the J end lost 4 bases, and 17 bases lay between the germline ends. DNA of the CDR3: TGTGCCAGCAGCTCCCGGACCAGTTGGGGGTACAATGAGCAGTTCTTC. Translation gives CASSSRTSWGYNEQFF.

The genes are TRBV29-1 and TRBJ2-5, with a tentative D call TRBD1 (5 bases). Trimming took 4 bases from V and 5 from J, leaving 11 bases between them. This CDR3 has 12 residues. Per germline, CDR1 SQVTM and CDR2 ANQGSEA. CDR3: CSVVQDRETQYF. The CDR3 region has the DNA TGCAGCGTTGTACAGGATAGGGAGACCCAGTACTTC.

J is TRBJ2-3 and V is TRBV27; D possibly uses TRBD1 or TRBD2 (5 bases each). Germline lookup yields CDR1 MNHEY and CDR2 SMNVEV (reference sequence). The CDR3 runs to 12 residues. V dropped 9 bases and J dropped 4 bases, with 11 bases sitting between them. The CDR3, as DNA: TGTGCCAGTGGGGGTAGCCCAGATACGCAGTATTTT. Translated: CASGGSPDTQYF.

J is TRBJ1-1 and V is TRBV5-1; TRBD1 matches at 9 bases. V lost 4 bases to trimming and J lost 3 bases; unmatched junction nucleotides: 7. There are 15 residues in the CDR3. Germline CDR1 is SGHRS and CDR2 is YFSETQ. CDR3 sequence reads: CASSVQGAGDTEAFF. As DNA, the CDR3 is TGCGCCAGCAGCGTACAGGGGGCGGGGGACACTGAAGCTTTCTTT.

The rearrangement links TRBV5-4 to TRBJ2-5; TRBD2 matches at 12 bases. Germline CDR1 reads SGHNT; CDR2 reads YYREEE (reference sequence). The CDR3 has 17 residues. V dropped 4 bases and J dropped 5; count of bases not matched to a gene: 12. The CDR3 sequence: CASSMQSSGRGRETQYF. CDR3 coding DNA: TGTGCCAGCAGCATGCAGTCTAGCGGGAGGGGGAGGGAGACCCAGTACTTC.

This clone was counted a few times. The CDR3 DNA is TGTGCCAGCATCGGCTGGGAGTCCCAAGAGACCCAGTACTTC. Protein sequence: CASIGWESQETQYF. The V gene is TRBV6-5, the J gene TRBJ2-5, with D possibly being TRBD2 (5 bases). Germline V lookup: CDR1 MNHEY, CDR2 SVGAGI. CDR3 length equals 14 residues. V was cut by 7 bases and J by 1 base, with 13 bases left in between.